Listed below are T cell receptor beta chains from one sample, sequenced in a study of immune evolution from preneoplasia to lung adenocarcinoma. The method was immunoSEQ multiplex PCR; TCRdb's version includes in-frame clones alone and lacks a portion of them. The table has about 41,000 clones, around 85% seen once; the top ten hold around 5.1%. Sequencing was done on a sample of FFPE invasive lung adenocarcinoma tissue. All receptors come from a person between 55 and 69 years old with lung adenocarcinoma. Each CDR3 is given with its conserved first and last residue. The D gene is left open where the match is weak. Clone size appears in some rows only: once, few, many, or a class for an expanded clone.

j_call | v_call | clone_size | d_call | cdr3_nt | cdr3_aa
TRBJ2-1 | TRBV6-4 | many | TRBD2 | TGTGCCAGCAGTGAAGTAGCGGGGGAGTACAATGAGCAGTTCTTC | CASSEVAGEYNEQFF
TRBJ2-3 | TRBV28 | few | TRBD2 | TGTGCCAGCAGTTTCGGGGGGGCCGGTTCTAGAGATACGCAGTATTTT | CASSFGGAGSRDTQYF
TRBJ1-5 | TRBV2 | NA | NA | TGTGCCAGCGCACAGGGCGGCAATCAGCCCCAGCATTTT | CASAQGGNQPQHF
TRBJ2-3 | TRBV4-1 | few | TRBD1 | TGCGCCAGCAGCCCCATGACAGGGGACTTCACAGATACGCAGTATTTT | CASSPMTGDFTDTQYF
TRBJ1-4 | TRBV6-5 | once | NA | TGTGCCAGCAGGTCCGGGTCGGAAAAACTGTTTTTT | CASRSGSEKLFF
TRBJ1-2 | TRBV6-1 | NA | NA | TGTGCCAGCGCCTGGGGAGGGAACTATGGCTACACCTTC | CASAWGGNYGYTF
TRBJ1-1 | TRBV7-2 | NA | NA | TGTGCCAGCAGAGAAGGGATGAACACTGAAGCTTTCTTT | CASREGMNTEAFF
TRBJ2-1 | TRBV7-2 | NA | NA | TGTGCCAGCAGCCTTGGGGGCGAGGGCGAGCAGTTCTTC | CASSLGGEGEQFF
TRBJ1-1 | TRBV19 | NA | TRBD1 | TGTGCCAGTAGTTTCCGGGACAGGGGGCACGCTTTCTTT | CASSFRDRGHAFF
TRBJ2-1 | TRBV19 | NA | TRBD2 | TGTGCCGCCAGTAGTATAAAGCGGGAGATAGGTAATGAGCAGTTCTTC | CAASSIKREIGNEQFF
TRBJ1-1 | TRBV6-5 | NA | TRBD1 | TGTGCCAGCACCCGAGGAGGGCAGGGGGCTGAAGCTTTCTTT | CASTRGGQGAEAFF
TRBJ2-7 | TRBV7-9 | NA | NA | TGTGCCAGCAGTACTCCGGGACGGACCTACGAGCAGTACTTC | CASSTPGRTYEQYF
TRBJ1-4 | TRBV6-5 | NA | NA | TGTGCCAGCAGTTACACCTTGTATGAGAAAAAACTGTTTTTT | CASSYTLYEKKLFF
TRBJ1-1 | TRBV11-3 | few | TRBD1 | TGTGCCAGCAGCGCTCAGGACAGGCCATGGGAAGCTTTCTTT | CASSAQDRPWEAFF
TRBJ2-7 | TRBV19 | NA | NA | TGTGCCAGTAGTATGCGAGGGGAAATCCTCTACGAGCAGTACTTC | CASSMRGEILYEQYF
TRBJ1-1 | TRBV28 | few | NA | TGTGCCAGCAGACGGAGACATGAAGCTTTCTTT | CASRRRHEAFF
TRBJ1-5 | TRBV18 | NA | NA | TGTGCCAGTTCCGGTGGGAATCAGCCCCAGCATTTT | CASSGGNQPQHF
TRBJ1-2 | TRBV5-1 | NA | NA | TGCGCCAGCACCCAGAGGGGGGGCTATGGCTACACCTTC | CASTQRGGYGYTF
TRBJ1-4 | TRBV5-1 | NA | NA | TGCGCCAGCAGTCCAGGGAAGACTAATGAAAAACTGTTTTTT | CASSPGKTNEKLFF
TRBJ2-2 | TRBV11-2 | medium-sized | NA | TGTGCCAGCAGCCACCGACTAGTCACCGGGGAGCTGTTTTTT | CASSHRLVTGELFF
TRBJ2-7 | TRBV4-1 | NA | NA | TGCGCCAGCAGCCCCCGGGACAACCCCTACGAGCAGTACTTC | CASSPRDNPYEQYF
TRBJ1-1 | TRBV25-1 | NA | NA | TGTGCCAGCAGTGGCGCGTCTGAAGCTTTCTTT | CASSGASEAFF
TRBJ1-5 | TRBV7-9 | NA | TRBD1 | TGTGCCAGCAGCTCCCGGGACAGGGGCAACAATCAGCCCCAGCATTTT | CASSSRDRGNNQPQHF
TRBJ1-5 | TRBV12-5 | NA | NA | TGTGCTAGTGGTCCGGAGGGGGGGGTTAGCAATCAGCCCCAGCATTTT | CASGPEGGVSNQPQHF
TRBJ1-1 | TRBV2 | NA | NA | TGTGCCAGCAGTTACACACGCACTGAAGCTTTCTTT | CASSYTRTEAFF
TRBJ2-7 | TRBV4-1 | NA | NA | TGCGCCAGCAGCCAATCCTCGAATGACTACGAGCAGTACTTC | CASSQSSNDYEQYF
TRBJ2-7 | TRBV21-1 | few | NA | TGTGCCAGCAGCGACCTATTAAGGGTTTCGACTTACGAGCAGTACTTC | CASSDLLRVSTYEQYF
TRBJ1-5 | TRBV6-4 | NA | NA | TGTGCCAGCAGTGATTCCCCTCAAGCCCAGCATTTT | CASSDSPQAQHF
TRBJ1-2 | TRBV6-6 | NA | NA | TGTGCCAGCAGTTACAAGACAGGAGATTCCTATGGCTACACCTTC | CASSYKTGDSYGYTF
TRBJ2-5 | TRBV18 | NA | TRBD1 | TGTGCCAGCTCACCACCACAGGGGGCGCGGGAGACCCAGTACTTC | CASSPPQGARETQYF
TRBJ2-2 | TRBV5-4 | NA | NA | TGTGCCAGCAGCTCCCGGCCCATCACCGGGGAGCTGTTTTTT | CASSSRPITGELFF